Given below is one TCR beta chain in context. Antigen unknown. The method was immunoSEQ multiplex PCR; TCRdb's version includes in-frame clones alone and lacks a portion of them. The sample consists of 70,000 to 80,000 clones, around 89% of them appearing once. CDR3 length: 11 residues. Germline V gene sequence: CDR1 MDHEN, CDR2 SYDVKM. V was cut by 2 bases and J by 6 bases, with 5 bases left in between. This specimen comes from a study of OX40 agonist ivuxolimab in advanced cancers. About the study: Across the patients, intravenous ivuxolimab was delivered every 2 weeks at 0.01 to 10 mg/kg. Study-wide points: With doses of 0.1-3.0 mg/kg, partial responders showed among the lowest clonal expansion.

The sequences come from CD4+ or CD8+ T cells sorted from blood, collected in a trial of the OX40 agonist ivuxolimab. This TCR came from an adult with an advanced solid tumor such as melanoma, head and neck, liver or kidney cancer. The chain joins TRBV28 to TRBJ2-7; D unresolved. The CDR3 protein is CASSLVGEQYF. The CDR3 DNA is TGTGCCAGCAGTTTAGTGGGCGAGCAGTACTTC.